This T cell receptor beta chain derives from a study of CD8 T cells in Susac syndrome. Study results and caveats: The number of Susac-specific public clones found was more than 15 in total CD8+ repertoires and 4 to 6 in CD8+ TEMRA repertoires. The authors acknowledged that the study's TCR sequencing and HLA analysis involved relatively few individuals.

With random hexamers, reverse transcription was performed on roughly 0.5 to 1 ug of RNA. TCRdb re-called the immunoSEQ multiplex PCR reads through MiXCR, storing one row per CDR3 protein. Here the sample spans 120,000 or so distinct CDR3 sequences, around 94% being singletons. Regarding this clonotype: Its target is not known.

Peripheral blood CD8+ and CD4+ T cells were profiled by TCR beta sequencing. The CD8+ and CD4+ T cells were negatively isolated, with the TEMRA cells enriched by FACS. Sequenced sample: CD8+ T cells from PBMCs. The clonotype comes from a human donor with Susac syndrome.

The CDR3, as DNA: TGTGCCTGGGCCCCCGGGACATATAGCAATCAGCCCCAGCATTTT. Translating it yields CAWAPGTYSNQPQHF. The J gene is TRBJ1-5, the V gene TRBV30; D is perhaps TRBD1 (6 bases). Looked up from germline, CDR1 is GTSNPN and CDR2 is SVGIG (reference sequence). The V and J ends lost 5 bases and 0 bases respectively, with 14 bases between them. This CDR3 is 15 amino acids long.